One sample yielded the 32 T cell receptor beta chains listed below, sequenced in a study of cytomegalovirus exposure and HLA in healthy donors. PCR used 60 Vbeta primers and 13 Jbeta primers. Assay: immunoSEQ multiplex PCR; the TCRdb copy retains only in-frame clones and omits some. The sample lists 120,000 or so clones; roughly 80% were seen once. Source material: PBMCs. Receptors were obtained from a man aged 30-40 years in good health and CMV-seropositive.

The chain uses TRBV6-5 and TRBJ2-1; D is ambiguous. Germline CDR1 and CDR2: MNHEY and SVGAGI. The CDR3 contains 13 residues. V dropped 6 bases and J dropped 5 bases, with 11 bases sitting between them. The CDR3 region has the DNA TGTGCCAGCAGGCGTACAGCAAACAATGAGCAGTTCTTC. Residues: CASRRTANNEQFF.

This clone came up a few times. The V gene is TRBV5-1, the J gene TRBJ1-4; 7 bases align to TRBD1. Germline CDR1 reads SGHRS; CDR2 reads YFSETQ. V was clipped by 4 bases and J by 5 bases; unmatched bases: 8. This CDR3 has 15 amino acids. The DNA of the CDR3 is TGCGCCAGCAGCCTAACGACAGGGCTCAATGAAAAACTGTTTTTT. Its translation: CASSLTTGLNEKLFF.

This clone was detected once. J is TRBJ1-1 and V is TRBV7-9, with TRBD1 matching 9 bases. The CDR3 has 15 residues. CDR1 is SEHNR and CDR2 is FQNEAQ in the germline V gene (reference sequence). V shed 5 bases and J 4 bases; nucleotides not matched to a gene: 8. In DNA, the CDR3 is TGTGCCAGCAGCGGGAACAGGGGGCAGGCCACTGAAGCTTTCTTT. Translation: CASSGNRGQATEAFF.

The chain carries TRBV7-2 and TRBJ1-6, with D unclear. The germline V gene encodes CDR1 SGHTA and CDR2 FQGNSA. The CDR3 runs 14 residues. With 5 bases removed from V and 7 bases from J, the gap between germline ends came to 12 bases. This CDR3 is CASSPQYLNSPLHF. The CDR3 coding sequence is TGTGCCAGCAGCCCACAGTACCTAAATTCACCCCTCCACTTT.

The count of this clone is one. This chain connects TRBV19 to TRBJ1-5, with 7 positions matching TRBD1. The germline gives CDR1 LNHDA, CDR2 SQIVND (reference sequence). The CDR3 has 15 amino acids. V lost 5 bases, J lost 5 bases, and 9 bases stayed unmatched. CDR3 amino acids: CASSPGQVGDQPQHF. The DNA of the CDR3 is TGTGCCAGTAGTCCAGGACAGGTAGGGGATCAGCCCCAGCATTTT. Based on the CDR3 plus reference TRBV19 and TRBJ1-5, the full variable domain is DGGITQSPKYLFRKEGQNVTLSCEQNLNHDAMYWYRQDPGQGLRLIYYSQIVNDFQKGDIAEGYSVSREKKESFPLTVTSAQKNPTAFYLCASSPGQVGDQPQHFGDGTRLSIL.

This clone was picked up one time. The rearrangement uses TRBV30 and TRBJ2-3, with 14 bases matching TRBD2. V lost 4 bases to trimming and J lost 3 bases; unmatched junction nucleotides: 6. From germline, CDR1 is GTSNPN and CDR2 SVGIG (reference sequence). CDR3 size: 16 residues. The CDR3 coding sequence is TGTGCCTGGAAGGGACTAGCGGGGGAGGAGACAGATACGCAGTATTTT. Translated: CAWKGLAGEETDTQYF.

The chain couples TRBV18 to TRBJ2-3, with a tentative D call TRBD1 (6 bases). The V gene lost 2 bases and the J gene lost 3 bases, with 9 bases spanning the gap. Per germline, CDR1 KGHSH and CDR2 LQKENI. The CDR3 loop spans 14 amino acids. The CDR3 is CASSPATGTDTQYF. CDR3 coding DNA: TGTGCCAGCTCACCAGCTACAGGGACAGATACGCAGTATTTT.

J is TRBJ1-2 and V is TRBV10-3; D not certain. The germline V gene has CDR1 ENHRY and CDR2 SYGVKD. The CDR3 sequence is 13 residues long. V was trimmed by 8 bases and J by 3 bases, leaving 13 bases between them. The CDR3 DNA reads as TGTGCCATCGGAGCCACGGACTACTATGGCTACACCTTC. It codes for CAIGATDYYGYTF.

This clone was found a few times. The CDR3 spells CASSRDAGQGGYEQYF. The CDR3 region has the DNA TGTGCCAGCTCACGAGATGCGGGACAGGGGGGATACGAGCAGTACTTC. The J gene is TRBJ2-7, the V gene TRBV19, with 11 bases matching TRBD1. The V segment lost 9 bases and the J segment 4 bases; nucleotides outside the gene matches: 14. The germline gives CDR1 LNHDA, CDR2 SQIVND (reference sequence). The length of the CDR3 is 16 residues.

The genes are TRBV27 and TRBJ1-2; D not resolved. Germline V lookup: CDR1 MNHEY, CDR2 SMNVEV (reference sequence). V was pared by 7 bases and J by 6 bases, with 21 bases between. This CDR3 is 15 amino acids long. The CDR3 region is CASKRLGFGEDGYTF. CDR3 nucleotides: TGTGCCAGCAAGCGGCTGGGGTTTGGAGAGGATGGCTACACCTTC.

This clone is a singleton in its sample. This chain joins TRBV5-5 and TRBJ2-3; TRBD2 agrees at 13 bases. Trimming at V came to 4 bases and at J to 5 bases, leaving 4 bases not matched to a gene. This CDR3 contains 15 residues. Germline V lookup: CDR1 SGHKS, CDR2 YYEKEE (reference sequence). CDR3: CASSPGTSGEDTQYF. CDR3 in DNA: TGTGCCAGCAGCCCCGGGACTAGCGGGGAAGATACGCAGTATTTT.

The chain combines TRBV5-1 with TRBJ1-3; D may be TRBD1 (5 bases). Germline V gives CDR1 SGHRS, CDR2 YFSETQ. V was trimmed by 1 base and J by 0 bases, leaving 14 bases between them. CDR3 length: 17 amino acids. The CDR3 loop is CASSLSGTPISGNTIYF. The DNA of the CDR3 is TGCGCCAGCAGCTTGAGTGGGACTCCCATCTCTGGAAACACCATATATTTT.

The CDR3 nucleotides read TGTGCCAGCAGGCCCAGGACAGGGGGCGTTTACGAGCAGTACTTC. This translates into CASRPRTGGVYEQYF. The V call is TRBV27, the J call TRBJ2-7; 11 nucleotides agree with TRBD1. CDR3 length: 15 amino acids. Unmatched junction bases numbered 8, after V lost 6 bases and J lost 4 bases. Germline CDR1 reads MNHEY; CDR2 reads SMNVEV (reference sequence).

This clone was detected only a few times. The chain's CDR3 is CASSGYQEVSYEQYF. The CDR3 DNA reads TGTGCCAGCAGTGGGTACCAGGAAGTGTCCTACGAGCAGTACTTC. The V and J genes are TRBV6-1 and TRBJ2-7; the D is unclear. The length of the CDR3 is 15 residues. V lost 4 bases and J 1 base, leaving 14 bases between the germline ends. CDR1 MNHNS and CDR2 SASEGT come from the germline V gene.

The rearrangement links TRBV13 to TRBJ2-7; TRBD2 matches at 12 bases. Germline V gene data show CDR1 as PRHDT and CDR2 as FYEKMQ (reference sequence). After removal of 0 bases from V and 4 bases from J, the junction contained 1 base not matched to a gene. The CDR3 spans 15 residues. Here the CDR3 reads CASSLGTSGGYEQYF. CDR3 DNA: TGTGCCAGCAGCTTAGGGACTAGCGGGGGTTACGAGCAGTACTTC.

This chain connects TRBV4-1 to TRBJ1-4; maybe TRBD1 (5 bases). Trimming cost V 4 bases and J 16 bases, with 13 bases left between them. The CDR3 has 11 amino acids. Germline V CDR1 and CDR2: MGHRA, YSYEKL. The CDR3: CASSRFFGGFF. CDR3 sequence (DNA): TGCGCCAGCAGCCGCTTTTTCGGGGGGTTTTTT.

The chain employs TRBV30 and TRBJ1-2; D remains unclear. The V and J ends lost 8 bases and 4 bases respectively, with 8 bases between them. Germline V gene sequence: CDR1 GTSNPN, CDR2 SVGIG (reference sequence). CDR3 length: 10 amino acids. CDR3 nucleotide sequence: TGTGCCGGAGGTCTCTATGGCTACACCTTC. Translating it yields CAGGLYGYTF.

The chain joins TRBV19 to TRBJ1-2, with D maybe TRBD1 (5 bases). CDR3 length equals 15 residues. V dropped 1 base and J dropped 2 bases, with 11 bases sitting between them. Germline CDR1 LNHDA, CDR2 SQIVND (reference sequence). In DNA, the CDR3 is TGTGCCAGTAGTATAGCCTCCGGGGGGAACTATGGCTACACCTTC. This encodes CASSIASGGNYGYTF.

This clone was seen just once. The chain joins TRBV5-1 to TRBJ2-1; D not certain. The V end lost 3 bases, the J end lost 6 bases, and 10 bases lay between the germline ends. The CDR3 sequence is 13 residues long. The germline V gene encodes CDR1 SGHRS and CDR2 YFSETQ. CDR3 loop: CASSSPYVNEQFF. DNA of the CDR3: TGCGCCAGCAGCTCTCCTTATGTCAATGAGCAGTTCTTC.

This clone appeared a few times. CDR3 sequence reads: CASSLASVNSPLHF. The CDR3 DNA follows: TGTGCCAGCAGCTTAGCTTCGGTAAATTCACCCCTCCACTTT. This rearrangement joins TRBV7-2 to TRBJ1-6; D gene uncertain. The CDR3 has 14 amino acids. V was clipped by 0 bases and J by 7 bases, with 7 bases between them. The germline gives CDR1 SGHTA, CDR2 FQGNSA.

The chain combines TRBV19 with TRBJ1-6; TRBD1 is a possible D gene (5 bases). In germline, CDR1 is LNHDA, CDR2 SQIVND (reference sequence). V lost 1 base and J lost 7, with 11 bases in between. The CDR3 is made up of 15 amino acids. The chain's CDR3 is CASSIGMGPNSPLHF. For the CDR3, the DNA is TGTGCCAGTAGTATAGGAATGGGGCCGAATTCACCCCTCCACTTT.

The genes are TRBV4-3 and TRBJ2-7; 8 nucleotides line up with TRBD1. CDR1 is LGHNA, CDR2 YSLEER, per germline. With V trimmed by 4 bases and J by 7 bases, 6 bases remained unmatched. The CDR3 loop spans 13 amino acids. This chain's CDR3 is CASSPLQGGEQYF. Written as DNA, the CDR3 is TGCGCCAGCAGCCCCTTACAGGGGGGTGAGCAGTACTTC.

CDR3 nucleotides: TGCGCCAGCAGCTCTCTGACCCAATTCAGCCGGGGAGATACGCAGTATTTT. It yields the protein CASSSLTQFSRGDTQYF. The J gene is TRBJ2-3, the V gene TRBV5-1, with a tentative D call TRBD2 (5 bases). Trimming stripped 3 bases from V and 5 bases from J, with 22 bases between. CDR1 is SGHRS and CDR2 is YFSETQ in the germline V gene. This CDR3 has 17 residues. Using reference TRBV5-1 and TRBJ2-3 for the parts outside the CDR3, the full variable domain is KAGVTQTPRYLIKTRGQQVTLSCSPISGHRSVSWYQQTPGQGLQFLFEYFSETQRNKGNFPGRFSGRQFSNSRSEMNVSTLELGDSALYLCASSSLTQFSRGDTQYFGPGTRLTVL.

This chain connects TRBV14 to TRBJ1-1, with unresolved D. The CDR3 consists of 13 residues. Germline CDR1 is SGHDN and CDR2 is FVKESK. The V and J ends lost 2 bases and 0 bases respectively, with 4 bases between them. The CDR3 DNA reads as TGTGCCAGCAGCCAAAATATGAACACTGAAGCTTTCTTT. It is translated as CASSQNMNTEAFF.

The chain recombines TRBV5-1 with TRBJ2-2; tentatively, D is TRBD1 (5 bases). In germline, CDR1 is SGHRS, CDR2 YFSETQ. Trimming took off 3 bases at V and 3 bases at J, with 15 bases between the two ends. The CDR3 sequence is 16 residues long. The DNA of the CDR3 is TGCGCCAGCAGCTGGGCAGGGCAGCCTCACACCGGGGAGCTGTTTTTT. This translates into CASSWAGQPHTGELFF.

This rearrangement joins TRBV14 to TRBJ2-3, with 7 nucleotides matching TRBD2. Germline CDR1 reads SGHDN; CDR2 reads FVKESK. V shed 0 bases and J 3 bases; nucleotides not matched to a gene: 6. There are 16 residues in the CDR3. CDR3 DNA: TGTGCCAGCAGCCAAGAAAGGAGCGGGGAAACAGATACGCAGTATTTT. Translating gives CASSQERSGETDTQYF.

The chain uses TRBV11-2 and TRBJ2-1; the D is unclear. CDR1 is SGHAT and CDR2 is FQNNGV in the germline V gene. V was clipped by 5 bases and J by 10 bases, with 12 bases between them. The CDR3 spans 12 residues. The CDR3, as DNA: TGTGCCAGCAGCCTTATGGCAGTGGAGCAGTTCTTC. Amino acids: CASSLMAVEQFF.

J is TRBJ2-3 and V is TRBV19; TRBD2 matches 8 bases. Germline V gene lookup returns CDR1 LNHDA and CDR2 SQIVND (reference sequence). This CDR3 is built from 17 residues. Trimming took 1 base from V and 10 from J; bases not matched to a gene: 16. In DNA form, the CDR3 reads TGTGCCAGTAGTATAGCTTCGGCGGGGGGCCCGAGAGTAGCGCAGTATTTT. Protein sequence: CASSIASAGGPRVAQYF.

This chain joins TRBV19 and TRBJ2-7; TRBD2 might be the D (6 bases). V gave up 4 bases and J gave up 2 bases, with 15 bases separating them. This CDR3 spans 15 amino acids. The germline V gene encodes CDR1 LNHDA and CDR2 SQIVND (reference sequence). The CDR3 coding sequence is TGTGCCAGTAGTAGAGGGCCCGGGGGTACCTACGAGCAGTACTTC. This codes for CASSRGPGGTYEQYF. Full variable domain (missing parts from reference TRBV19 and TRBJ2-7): DGGITQSPKYLFRKEGQNVTLSCEQNLNHDAMYWYRQDPGQGLRLIYYSQIVNDFQKGDIAEGYSVSREKKESFPLTVTSAQKNPTAFYLCASSRGPGGTYEQYFGPGTRLTVT.

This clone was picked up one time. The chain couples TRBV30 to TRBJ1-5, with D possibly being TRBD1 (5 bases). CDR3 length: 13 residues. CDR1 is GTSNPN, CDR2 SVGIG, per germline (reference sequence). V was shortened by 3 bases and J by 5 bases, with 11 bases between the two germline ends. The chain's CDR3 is CAWSVAQDQPQHF. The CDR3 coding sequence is TGTGCCTGGAGCGTGGCACAGGATCAGCCCCAGCATTTT. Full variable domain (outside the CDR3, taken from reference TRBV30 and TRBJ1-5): SQTIHQWPATLVQPVGSPLSLECTVEGTSNPNLYWYRQAAGRGLQLLFYSVGIGQISSEVPQNLSASRPQDRQFILSSKKLLLSDSGFYLCAWSVAQDQPQHFGDGTRLSIL.

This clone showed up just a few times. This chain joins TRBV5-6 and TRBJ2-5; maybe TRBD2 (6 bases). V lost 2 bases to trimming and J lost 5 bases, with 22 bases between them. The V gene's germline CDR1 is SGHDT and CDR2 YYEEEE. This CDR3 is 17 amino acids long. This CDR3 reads CASSFGYSDYSPETQYF. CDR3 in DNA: TGTGCCAGCAGCTTTGGTTATTCGGACTACAGCCCGGAGACCCAGTACTTC.

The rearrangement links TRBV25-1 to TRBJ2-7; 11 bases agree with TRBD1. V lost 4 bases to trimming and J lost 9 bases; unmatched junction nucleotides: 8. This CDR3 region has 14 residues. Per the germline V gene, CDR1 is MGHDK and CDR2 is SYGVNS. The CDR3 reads CASSVRDRGAGQYF. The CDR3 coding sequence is TGTGCCAGCAGTGTGAGGGACAGGGGGGCCGGGCAGTACTTC.